By share of the sample, the clone carrying this T cell receptor beta chain is medium-sized (0.01 to 0.1%). These data come from a study of spatial heterogeneity in lung cancer. Whole-study context: The average appearance count of each unique TCR and UMI combination in raw reads was more than ten.

TCRdb called the 5' RACE reads again in MiXCR, with one record for every CDR3 protein. This table holds roughly 1,700 distinct CDR3 sequences, approximately 16% found once. Time point noted: sample taken at primary tumor resection. The CDR3 has 15 amino acids. Trimming shortened V by 6 bases and J by 5 bases, and 20 bases separated the two germline ends. Germline V gene lookup returns CDR1 SGHDT and CDR2 YYEEEE. This receptor was taken from a male donor with early-stage non-small cell lung cancer. The sequencing here drew on normal lung tissue next to the tumor, taken at surgery. This chain uses TRBV5-6 with TRBJ2-5; D is perhaps TRBD1 (8 bases). The CDR3 nucleotides read TGTGCCAGCACCCACAGGGGGGAGGGCGTCGAGACCCAGTACTTC. It is translated as CASTHRGEGVETQYF.